Listed below are T cell receptor beta chains from one sample, sequenced in a study of response to subunit inactivated influenza vaccine. TCRdb redid the calling of the RT-PCR reads with MiXCR, one entry per CDR3 protein. Of around 520,000 distinct CDR3 sequences in the sample, around 25% were seen once. The source was CD4+ T cells sorted from PBMCs, collected about 5 days after vaccination. The receptors derive from a man aged 50-59 years who received an inactivated influenza vaccine. CDR3s include the opening cysteine and the closing phenylalanine or tryptophan. The order of the fields is D gene, clone size, V gene, J gene, CDR3 protein, CDR3 DNA. D genes are given only for firm matches. Only some rows state a clone size, as once, few, many or a class for expanded clones.

-,few,TRBV28,TRBJ2-7,CASSLLRYEQYF,TGTGCCAGCAGTTTGCTCAGATACGAGCAGTACTTC
TRBD2,few,TRBV10-2,TRBJ2-2,CASSETGGWASRNTGELFF,TGCGCCAGCAGTGAAACGGGGGGGTGGGCTAGCCGGAACACCGGGGAGCTGTTTTTT
-,-,TRBV7-9,TRBJ1-1,CASRKGLYPMNTEAFF,TGTGCCAGCAGAAAGGGGCTGTATCCCATGAACACTGAAGCTTTCTTT
TRBD2,many,TRBV7-3,TRBJ2-1,CASSLVAGVEEQFF,TGTGCCAGCAGCTTAGTGGCGGGAGTTGAGGAGCAGTTCTTC
TRBD1,-,TRBV30,TRBJ1-1,CAWDRVYTEAFF,TGTGCCTGGGACAGGGTCTACACTGAAGCTTTCTTT
-,-,TRBV2,TRBJ2-3,CASSDLGPTSTDTQYF,TGTGCCAGCAGTGACCTGGGACCCACTAGCACAGATACGCAGTATTTT
-,many,TRBV5-1,TRBJ2-1,CASSLLSSSYNEQFF,TGTGCCAGCAGCTTACTCTCCTCCTCCTACAATGAGCAGTTCTTC
TRBD1,few,TRBV29-1,TRBJ1-1,CSVEAHRGTEAFF,TGCAGCGTTGAAGCCCACAGGGGCACTGAAGCTTTCTTT
-,medium-sized,TRBV12-3/TRBV12-4,TRBJ2-7,CASSPPASYEQYF,TGTGCCAGCAGCCCCCCTGCATCCTACGAGCAGTACTTC
-,few,TRBV6-6,TRBJ1-6,CASTGPRNNSPLHF,TGTGCCAGCACCGGACCGAGAAATAATTCACCCCTCCACTTT
TRBD1,-,TRBV12-3/TRBV12-4,TRBJ1-2,CASSRTGNYSYTF,TGTGCCAGCAGCAGGACAGGGAACTATAGCTACACCTTC
-,few,TRBV12-3/TRBV12-4,TRBJ2-3,CASSLGWGTTDTQYF,TGTGCCAGCAGTCTTGGGTGGGGGACCACAGATACGCAGTATTTT
-,many,TRBV30,TRBJ1-3,CAWGPGNTIYF,TGTGCCTGGGGGCCCGGAAACACCATATATTTT
-,-,TRBV6-2/TRBV6-3,TRBJ1-5,CASRISGGRNQPQHF,TGTGCCAGCAGAATCTCGGGAGGGCGCAATCAGCCCCAGCATTTT
-,few,TRBV20-1,TRBJ2-2,CSARPGSGELFF,TGCAGTGCTAGGCCGGGGTCCGGGGAGCTGTTTTTT
-,-,TRBV30,TRBJ1-3,CAWSVGSGNTIYF,TGTGCCTGGAGTGTTGGATCTGGAAACACCATATATTTT
-,-,TRBV7-6,TRBJ2-1,CASSWTDEQFF,TGTGCCAGCAGCTGGACAGATGAGCAGTTCTTC
-,-,TRBV18,TRBJ2-1,CASSEAPATYNEQFF,TGTGCCAGCTCGGAGGCCCCCGCGACCTACAATGAGCAGTTCTTC